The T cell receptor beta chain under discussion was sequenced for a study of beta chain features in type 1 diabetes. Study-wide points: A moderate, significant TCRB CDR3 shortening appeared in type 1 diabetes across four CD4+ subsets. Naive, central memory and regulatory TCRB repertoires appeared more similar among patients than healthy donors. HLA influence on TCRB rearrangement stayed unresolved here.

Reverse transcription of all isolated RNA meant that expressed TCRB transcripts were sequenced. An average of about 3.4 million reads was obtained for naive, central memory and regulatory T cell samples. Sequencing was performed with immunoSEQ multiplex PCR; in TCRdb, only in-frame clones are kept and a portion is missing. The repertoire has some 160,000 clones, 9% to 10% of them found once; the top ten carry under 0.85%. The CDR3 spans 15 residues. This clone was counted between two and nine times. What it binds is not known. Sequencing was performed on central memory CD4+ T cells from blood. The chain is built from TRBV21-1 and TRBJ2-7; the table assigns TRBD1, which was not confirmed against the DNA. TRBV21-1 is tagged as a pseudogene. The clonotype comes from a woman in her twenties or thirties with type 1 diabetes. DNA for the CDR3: TGTGCCAGCAGCAAAGTAAGGGGGCCTTCCTACGAGCAGTACTTC. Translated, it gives CASSKVRGPSYEQYF.